The 11 T cell receptor beta chains in this list originate from one sample, sequenced in a study of graft-versus-host responses after intestinal transplantation. These receptors lack a known antigen. TCRdb keeps only in-frame clones here, not all; method: immunoSEQ multiplex PCR. This table holds some 100,000 clones, around nine tenths found once. Source: unstimulated CD8+ T cells sorted from spleen or lymph node cells, taken before intestinal transplant. The receptors derive from a human donor who received an intestinal transplant.

CDR3 bases: TGCGCCAGCCGCCGCGGGGTCGGAACGAACACTGAAGCTTTCTTT. Protein sequence: CASRRGVGTNTEAFF. The chain has TRBV5-1 and TRBJ1-1; D remains ambiguous. This CDR3 contains 15 residues. The germline V gene has CDR1 SGHRS and CDR2 YFSETQ. V dropped 7 bases and J dropped 1 base, with 17 bases sitting between them.

CDR3 DNA sequence: TGTGCCAGCAGCGTAGGTGGGGGCCGCACAGATACGCAGTATTTT. Translated: CASSVGGGRTDTQYF. V usage is TRBV9 and J usage is TRBJ2-3; TRBD1 might be the D (6 bases). Trimming pared 0 bases from V and 1 base from J, leaving 9 bases between. The CDR3 runs to 15 residues. Germline V gives CDR1 SGDLS, CDR2 YYNGEE.

The chain recombines TRBV6-5 with TRBJ2-1; D is unresolved. The V end lost 0 bases, the J end lost 6 bases, and 6 bases lay between the germline ends. Germline CDR1 is MNHEY and CDR2 is SVGAGI. This CDR3 has 13 residues. DNA of the CDR3: TGTGCCAGCAGTTACTCGAGAGTCAATGAGCAGTTCTTC. It encodes CASSYSRVNEQFF.

J is TRBJ2-7 and V is TRBV4-1; no definite D call. The V gene lost 1 base and the J gene lost 5 bases, with 12 bases spanning the gap. CDR3 size: 14 residues. Germline CDR1 reads MGHRA; CDR2 reads YSYEKL. The CDR3 DNA is TGCGCCAGCAGCCAAGTCGGTCTGGACGACGAGCAGTACTTC. It is translated as CASSQVGLDDEQYF.

The chain carries TRBV15 and TRBJ2-4; 7 nucleotides match TRBD2. V dropped 0 bases and J dropped 9; count of bases not matched to a gene: 8. In germline, CDR1 is LNHNV, CDR2 YYDKDF (reference sequence). The CDR3 consists of 15 residues. CDR3 DNA: TGTGCCACCAGCAGAGATCCCGAACTAGCGACCATTCAGTACTTC. Its translation: CATSRDPELATIQYF. Full variable domain (missing parts from reference TRBV15 and TRBJ2-4): DAMVIQNPRYQVTQFGKPVTLSCSQTLNHNVMYWYQQKSSQAPKLLFHYYDKDFNNEADTPDNFQSRRPNTSFCFLDIRSPGLGDTAMYLCATSRDPELATIQYFGAGTRLSVL.

The chain combines TRBV4-1 with TRBJ2-4; D perhaps matches TRBD1 (6 bases). The CDR3 length is 16 residues. Germline V CDR1 and CDR2: MGHRA, YSYEKL. The V end lost 1 base, the J end lost 4 bases, and 14 bases lay between the germline ends. The CDR3 region has the DNA TGCGCCAGCAGCCAAGTCTTTTACAGGGTAAAAAACATTCAGTACTTC. It specifies CASSQVFYRVKNIQYF.

The rearrangement joins TRBV6-5 to TRBJ1-1; D ambiguous. The CDR3 loop spans 13 amino acids. V lost 3 bases, J lost 2 bases, and 7 bases lay in between. Germline CDR1 reads MNHEY; CDR2 reads SVGAGI. The CDR3 DNA reads TGTGCCAGCAGTTATGGGCAAAACACTGAAGCTTTCTTT. Protein product: CASSYGQNTEAFF.

V gene TRBV9 combines with J gene TRBJ1-4; D is possibly TRBD1 (5 bases). From germline, CDR1 is SGDLS and CDR2 YYNGEE. The CDR3 is 15 amino acids. V was trimmed by 6 bases and J by 7 bases, leaving 19 bases between them. CDR3 DNA: TGTGCCAGCACGGGCTTCCAGGGATCGGCTGAAAAACTGTTTTTT. Translation: CASTGFQGSAEKLFF.

The chain recombines TRBV6-1 with TRBJ2-7; 9 bases fit TRBD2. The CDR3 has 15 amino acids. CDR1 MNHNS and CDR2 SASEGT come from the germline V gene. J gave up 4 bases and V 4 bases, and 8 bases lay outside the gene matches. The CDR3 loop reads CASSAPTSGLYEQYF. CDR3 sequence (DNA): TGTGCCAGCAGTGCCCCGACTAGCGGACTTTACGAGCAGTACTTC.

The chain combines TRBV30 with TRBJ1-5, with D uncertain. The CDR3 length is 12 residues. The germline V gene has CDR1 GTSNPN and CDR2 SVGIG (reference sequence). V was pared by 3 bases and J by 4 bases, with 7 bases between. CDR3: CAWSDQNQPQHF. The DNA of the CDR3 is TGTGCCTGGAGCGATCAAAATCAGCCCCAGCATTTT.

The chain couples TRBV9 to TRBJ2-1; 7 nucleotides align to TRBD2. CDR1 and CDR2 (germline): SGDLS, YYNGEE. The V segment lost 0 bases and the J segment 8 bases; nucleotides outside the gene matches: 8. This CDR3 region has 15 residues. The CDR3 loop reads CASSVVGGSGDEQFF. CDR3 sequence (DNA): TGTGCCAGCAGCGTAGTTGGCGGGAGCGGAGATGAGCAGTTCTTC.